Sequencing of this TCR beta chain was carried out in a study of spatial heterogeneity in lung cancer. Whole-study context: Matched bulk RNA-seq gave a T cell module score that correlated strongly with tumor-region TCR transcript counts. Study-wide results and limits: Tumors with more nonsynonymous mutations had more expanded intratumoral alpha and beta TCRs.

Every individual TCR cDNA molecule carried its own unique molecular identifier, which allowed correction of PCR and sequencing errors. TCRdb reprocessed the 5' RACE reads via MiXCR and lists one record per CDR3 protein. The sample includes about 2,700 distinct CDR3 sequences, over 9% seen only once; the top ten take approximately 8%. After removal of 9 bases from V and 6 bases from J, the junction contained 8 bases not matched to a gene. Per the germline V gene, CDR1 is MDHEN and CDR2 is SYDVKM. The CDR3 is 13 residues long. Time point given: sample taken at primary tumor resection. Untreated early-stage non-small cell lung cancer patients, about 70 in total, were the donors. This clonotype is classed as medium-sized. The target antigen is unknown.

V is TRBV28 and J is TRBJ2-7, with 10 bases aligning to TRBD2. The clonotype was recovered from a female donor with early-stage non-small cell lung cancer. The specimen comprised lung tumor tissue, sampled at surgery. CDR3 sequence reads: CASIALAGSEQYF. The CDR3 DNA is TGTGCCAGTATTGCACTAGCGGGGAGCGAGCAGTACTTC.